The T cell receptor (beta chain) described here comes from a study of blood T cell repertoires in COVID-19. Assay: immunoSEQ multiplex PCR; the TCRdb copy retains only in-frame clones and omits some. The data contain a few hundred thousand clones, 80% to 90% of them singletons. V gave up 0 bases and J gave up 0 bases, with 11 bases separating them. This CDR3 region has 16 residues. Germline V gives CDR1 KGHSY, CDR2 FQNENV. Sequencing was performed on peripheral blood. The chain carries TRBV16 and TRBJ1-1, with D possibly matching TRBD1 (5 bases). The sequence came from a man aged 55 to 70 with acute or convalescent COVID-19. CDR3 nucleotide sequence: TGTGCCAGCAGCCAATCGGGGGGGATCTTGAACACTGAAGCTTTCTTT. Protein sequence: CASSQSGGILNTEAFF.